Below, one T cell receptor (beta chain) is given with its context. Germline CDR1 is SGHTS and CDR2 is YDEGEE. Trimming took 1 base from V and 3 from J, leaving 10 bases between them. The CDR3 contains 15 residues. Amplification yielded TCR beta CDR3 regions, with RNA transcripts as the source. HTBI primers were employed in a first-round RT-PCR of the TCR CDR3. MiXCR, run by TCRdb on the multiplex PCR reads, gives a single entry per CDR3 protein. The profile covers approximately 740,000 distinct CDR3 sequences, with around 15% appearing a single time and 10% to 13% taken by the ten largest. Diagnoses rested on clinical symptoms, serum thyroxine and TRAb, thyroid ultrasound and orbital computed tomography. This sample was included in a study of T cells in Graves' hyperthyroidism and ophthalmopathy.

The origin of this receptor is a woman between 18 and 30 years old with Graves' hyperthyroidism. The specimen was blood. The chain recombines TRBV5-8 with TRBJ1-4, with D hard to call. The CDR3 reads CASSLTEAANEKLFF. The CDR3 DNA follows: TGTGCCAGCAGCTTGACAGAAGCAGCTAATGAAAAACTGTTTTTT.